What follows describes a single TCR beta chain. This record comes from a study of blood T cells in healthy people across ages. For the study at large: For every two T cells, template switching captured about one barcoded beta molecule.

Combining a sample-barcoded 5' primer with a J-beta primer mix, a second PCR ran for 7 to 11 cycles. Every single cDNA molecule received a tag from a template-switch adaptor with 12 random nucleotides. Sequencing of every sample gave 3 million or more CDR3-containing paired-end reads. TCRdb fed the 5' RACE reads into MiXCR, producing one record per CDR3 protein. This sample has approximately 1.5 million distinct CDR3 sequences, with about 35% found just once. The origin of this receptor is a woman in her twenties or thirties in good health. The material sequenced was blood.

The CDR3 is CASSPEPNTEAFF. For the CDR3, the DNA is TGTGCCAGCAGTCCCGAACCGAACACTGAAGCTTTCTTT. The genes are TRBV7-9 and TRBJ1-1; unclear D gene. The V end lost 6 bases, the J end lost 1 base, and 9 bases lay between the germline ends. CDR1 SEHNR and CDR2 FQNEAQ come from the germline V gene (reference sequence). CDR3 length: 13 residues.